A single sample gave rise to the 20 T cell receptor beta chains below, sequenced in a study of T cell responses to AZD1222 COVID-19 vaccine. Method: immunoSEQ multiplex PCR; TCRdb's copy keeps in-frame clones and lacks some. This repertoire shows more than 80,000 clones, 92% found once; its top ten account for 3.1%. Sequenced material: peripheral blood, taken 28 days after the second AZD1222 dose. These receptors were obtained from an adult who received the AZD1222 COVID-19 vaccine.

V is TRBV9 and J is TRBJ1-2; the match to TRBD1 covers 7 bases. In germline, CDR1 is SGDLS, CDR2 YYNGEE. V dropped 3 bases and J dropped 2; count of bases not matched to a gene: 4. The CDR3 totals 14 residues. In DNA, the CDR3 is TGTGCCAGCAGCGCAGGGGGGCCAAACTATGGCTACACCTTC. Amino acids: CASSAGGPNYGYTF.

The chain combines TRBV5-4 with TRBJ1-2; the D gene is possibly TRBD1 (5 bases). This CDR3 has 13 residues. The germline CDR1 and CDR2 sequences are SGHNT and YYREEE (reference sequence). Trimming pared 4 bases from V and 1 base from J, leaving 8 bases between. In DNA form, the CDR3 reads TGTGCCAGCAGCAAGGACATTAACTATGGCTACACCTTC. Amino acids: CASSKDINYGYTF.

The chain couples TRBV11-2 to TRBJ2-7; D is possibly TRBD1 (5 bases). Germline values: CDR1 SGHAT, CDR2 FQNNGV. Trimming removed 3 bases at V and 3 bases at J, with 15 bases between. The CDR3 runs 15 residues. For the CDR3, the DNA is TGTGCCAGCAGCTTCCAGGGTTCCGGTAGCTACGAGCAGTACTTC. It is translated as CASSFQGSGSYEQYF.

This clone was detected only once. Here the CDR3 DNA reads TGTGCCAGCAGCTCACTAGCGGCTATCTCCTACGAGCAGTACTTC. Translation: CASSSLAAISYEQYF. The genes are TRBV6-2 or TRBV6-3 and TRBJ2-7, with 8 bases fitting TRBD2. The trim removed 6 bases at V and 0 bases at J, leaving 7 bases unmatched. The CDR3 runs 15 residues. Germline assignment: CDR1 MNHEY and CDR2 SVGEGT.

This clone was seen just once. The chain recombines TRBV30 with TRBJ1-1; D is undetermined. This CDR3 is 14 amino acids long. The germline V gene encodes CDR1 GTSNPN and CDR2 SVGIG (reference sequence). Trimming cost V 0 bases and J 0 bases, with 8 bases left between them. CDR3 coding DNA: TGTGCCTGGAGTGTAAAGGGTCTGAACACTGAAGCTTTCTTT. This codes for CAWSVKGLNTEAFF.

The genes are TRBV19 and TRBJ1-1; TRBD1 aligns across 9 bases. Germline V CDR1 and CDR2: LNHDA, SQIVND (reference sequence). The CDR3 covers 16 residues. With 7 bases clipped from V and 4 bases from J, the junction kept 13 bases outside the gene matches. This CDR3 is CASIKHTGGAGTEAFF. DNA of the CDR3: TGTGCCAGTATCAAACACACAGGGGGCGCGGGCACTGAAGCTTTCTTT.

J is TRBJ1-1 and V is TRBV30; no clear D gene. Germline V gene data show CDR1 as GTSNPN and CDR2 as SVGIG (reference sequence). V was pared by 2 bases and J by 6 bases, with 16 bases between. This CDR3 has 14 amino acids. The CDR3 region has the DNA TGTGCCTGGAGTCTACAAGAGGGTTGGTCTGAAGCTTTCTTT. Amino acids: CAWSLQEGWSEAFF.

The V gene is TRBV28, the J gene TRBJ2-5; 10 bases match TRBD1. With 5 bases clipped from V and 0 bases from J, the junction kept 6 bases outside the gene matches. CDR1 and CDR2 (germline): MDHEN, SYDVKM. This CDR3 contains 16 residues. The CDR3 nucleotides are TGTGCCAGCAGTGTCCCGGGACAGGGGCACCAAGAGACCCAGTACTTC. Translated: CASSVPGQGHQETQYF.

This clone was detected once. The chain has TRBV2 and TRBJ1-1, with D possibly matching TRBD1 (5 bases). V was pared by 8 bases and J by 5 bases, with 15 bases between. The germline V gene has CDR1 SNHLY and CDR2 FYNNEI. The CDR3 contains 13 residues. The CDR3 DNA sequence: TGTGCCAGCGGACTCGGGACGGAGACTGAAGCTTTCTTT. This encodes CASGLGTETEAFF.

This sequence joins TRBV5-6 and TRBJ2-7, with D possibly matching TRBD2 (6 bases). V lost 1 base, J lost 4 bases, and 18 bases lay in between. Germline V gene sequence: CDR1 SGHDT, CDR2 YYEEEE. CDR3 size: 16 residues. The chain's CDR3 is CASSLWGDSGPYEQYF. The CDR3 region has the DNA TGTGCCAGCAGCTTGTGGGGTGACAGCGGGCCGTACGAGCAGTACTTC.

The chain combines TRBV30 with TRBJ1-2, with 10 positions matching TRBD1. J lost 2 bases, V lost 3 bases, and 6 bases had no gene match. This CDR3 comprises 15 residues. Germline CDR1 is GTSNPN and CDR2 is SVGIG (reference sequence). The CDR3 sequence is CAWSATGQGNYGYTF. For the CDR3, the DNA is TGTGCCTGGAGCGCTACGGGACAGGGGAACTATGGCTACACCTTC.

The gene calls are TRBV5-1 and TRBJ2-2; no clear D. This CDR3 has 14 amino acids. Germline values: CDR1 SGHRS, CDR2 YFSETQ. V was clipped by 0 bases and J by 4 bases, with 7 bases between them. The CDR3, as DNA: TGCGCCAGCAGCTTGGCTGGGGTCACCGGGGAGCTGTTTTTT. Its translation: CASSLAGVTGELFF.

V gene TRBV28 combines with J gene TRBJ1-1; D might be TRBD1 (5 bases). V lost 3 bases and J 5 bases, leaving 13 bases between the germline ends. This CDR3 spans 14 amino acids. The germline V gene encodes CDR1 MDHEN and CDR2 SYDVKM. The CDR3 is CASSFGGETTEAFF. CDR3 coding DNA: TGTGCCAGCAGTTTTGGAGGGGAAACAACTGAAGCTTTCTTT.

CDR3 bases: TGTGCCACCAGTGATTTTGGCGGGGTCGGCTACACCTTC. Translated: CATSDFGGVGYTF. This chain joins TRBV24-1 and TRBJ1-2, with D uncertain. Germline CDR1 KGHDR, CDR2 SFDVKD. CDR3 length: 13 residues. The germline V and J ends were trimmed by 1 base and 8 bases, with 10 bases remaining between them.

The chain is built from TRBV9 and TRBJ2-3; unclear D gene. V shed 1 base and J shed 0 bases, with 9 bases lying between them. Germline CDR1 reads SGDLS; CDR2 reads YYNGEE. There are 15 residues in the CDR3. The CDR3 DNA follows: TGTGCCAGCAGCGTATCCCGGCGGAGCACAGATACGCAGTATTTT. This codes for CASSVSRRSTDTQYF.

This sequence joins TRBV5-4 and TRBJ2-3; D uncertain. The CDR3 runs 14 residues. V lost 3 bases and J 6 bases, leaving 14 bases between the germline ends. Per germline, CDR1 SGHNT and CDR2 YYREEE (reference sequence). The CDR3 reads CASSSITVGDTQYF. CDR3 sequence (DNA): TGTGCCAGCAGCTCTATCACCGTTGGGGATACGCAGTATTTT.

The genes are TRBV5-1 and TRBJ1-2, with D possibly TRBD1 on 6 matching bases. V was shortened by 4 bases and J by 7 bases, with 23 bases between the two germline ends. CDR1 and CDR2 from the germline V gene are SGHRS and YFSETQ. The CDR3 is 16 residues long. The DNA for the CDR3 is TGCGCCAGCAGCCCCGGGACCCTGGGACAAATTAGTGGCTACACCTTC. It encodes CASSPGTLGQISGYTF.

The chain links TRBV10-1 to TRBJ1-1; 7 nucleotides line up with TRBD1. With 4 bases clipped from V and 1 base from J, the junction kept 3 bases outside the gene matches. The CDR3 is 14 amino acids. The germline V gene encodes CDR1 WNHNN and CDR2 SYGVQD (reference sequence). The CDR3 loop reads CASSADRENTEAFF. The CDR3 DNA reads as TGCGCCAGCAGTGCCGACAGGGAGAACACTGAAGCTTTCTTT.

The chain combines TRBV28 with TRBJ2-7, with 10 bases lining up with TRBD1. Germline CDR1 and CDR2: MDHEN and SYDVKM. V was clipped by 5 bases and J by 1 base; unmatched bases: 5. The CDR3 spans 15 residues. The CDR3 here is CASSPSGQGSYEQYF. The DNA of the CDR3 is TGTGCCAGCAGTCCCTCGGGACAGGGGTCCTACGAGCAGTACTTC.

The V call is TRBV6-2 or TRBV6-3, the J call TRBJ1-1; D uncertain. The CDR3 is 14 residues long. The germline V and J ends were trimmed by 5 bases and 1 base, with 11 bases remaining between them. Germline V lookup: CDR1 MNHEY, CDR2 SVGEGT. CDR3 protein: CASSNFRGNTEAFF. The CDR3 nucleotides read TGTGCCAGCAGTAACTTTAGAGGGAACACTGAAGCTTTCTTT.